This TCR beta chain came from a study of blood T cell repertoires in COVID-19. Clones were sequenced by immunoSEQ multiplex PCR, and TCRdb holds only the in-frame ones, with some missing. Of 150,000 to 200,000 clones in the sample, roughly 79% were seen once. This TCR derives from a man aged 60-69 years with active or convalescent COVID-19. The source material was peripheral blood.

This CDR3 is CASSEGLREKLFF. CDR3 sequence (DNA): TGTGCCAGCAGTGAAGGGCTGCGGGAAAAACTGTTTTTT. The V call is TRBV6-1, the J call TRBJ1-4; no definite D call. This CDR3 has 13 residues. V was cut by 1 base and J by 8 bases, with 8 bases left in between. Germline CDR1 reads MNHNS; CDR2 reads SASEGT.